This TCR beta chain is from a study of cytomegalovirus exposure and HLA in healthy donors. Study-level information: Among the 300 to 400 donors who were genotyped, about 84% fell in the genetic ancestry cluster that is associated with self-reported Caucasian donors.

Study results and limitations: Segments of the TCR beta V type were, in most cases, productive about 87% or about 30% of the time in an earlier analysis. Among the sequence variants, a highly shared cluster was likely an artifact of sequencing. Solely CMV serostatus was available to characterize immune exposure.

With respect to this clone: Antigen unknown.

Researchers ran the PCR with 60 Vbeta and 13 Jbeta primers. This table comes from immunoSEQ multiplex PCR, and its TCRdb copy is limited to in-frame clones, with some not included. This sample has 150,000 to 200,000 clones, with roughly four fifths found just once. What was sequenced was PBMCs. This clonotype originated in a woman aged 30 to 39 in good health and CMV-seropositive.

Here the CDR3 DNA reads TGTGCCAGCAGGCCCGAGGCGATCCAGCCCCAGCATTTT. Protein: CASRPEAIQPQHF. This rearrangement joins TRBV2 to TRBJ1-5; D call uncertain. The CDR3 has 13 amino acids. From germline, CDR1 is SNHLY and CDR2 FYNNEI. Trimming took 6 bases from V and 7 from J, leaving 13 bases between them.